This T cell receptor (beta chain) was documented in a study of T cell repertoires in cytomegalovirus infection. Study overall: Well-studied HLA-B-restricted epitopes and recently identified HLA-C-restricted epitopes of CMV were both used in the study. Based on public TCR beta signatures, there were indications of CMV infection and of a matching HLA type.

Overall study findings and caveats: Summed frequency of public TCR beta families distinguished CMV carriers with the relevant HLA. CMV-specific TCR beta clonotypes restricted by HLA-C dominated the ex vivo response.

The germline V gene has CDR1 MDHEN and CDR2 SYDVKM. V was clipped by 4 bases and J by 1 base; unmatched bases: 11. There are 17 residues in the CDR3. This clonotype was observed many times. Antigen specificity is unknown. Via MiXCR, TCRdb re-called the reads, giving one row per CDR3 protein. The table has 50,000 or so distinct CDR3 sequences, approximately 19% seen once; the top ten hold roughly 50%. This receptor was obtained from a human donor in good health (CMV status not recorded). Some clones in this sample may be carry-over from other donors' samples. Sequences were derived from CD8+ T cells from cultured PBMCs, sampled from culture after CMV antigen stimulation. The chain carries TRBV28 and TRBJ1-1; 8 bases are a match to TRBD1. The CDR3 DNA follows: TGTGCCAGCAGTTCTAAGATCGAGACAGGGGCGAACACTGAAGCTTTCTTT. Its protein product is CASSSKIETGANTEAFF.